These T cell receptor beta chains were read from a single sample in a study of T cell responses to AZD1222 COVID-19 vaccine. This table comes from immunoSEQ multiplex PCR, and its TCRdb copy is limited to in-frame clones, with some not included. The sample gives 200,000 to 250,000 clones, 85% to 95% of which show up once; around 1% is in the top ten. The starting material was peripheral blood, obtained on day 0 of MenACWY control vaccination. Receptors originate from an adult in good health. The CDR3 runs from the conserved cysteine through the conserved F or W. A D gene is named only where the DNA matches it firmly. The listing skips clone size in some rows; elsewhere it reads once, few, many or a size class.

v_gene: TRBV29-1
abundance: -
j_gene: TRBJ2-1
d_gene: -
CDR3nt: TGCAGCGTTGTTCAGGGGCAGAATGAGCAGTTCTTC
CDR3aa: CSVVQGQNEQFF

v_gene: TRBV7-2
abundance: -
j_gene: TRBJ1-1
d_gene: -
CDR3nt: TGTGCCAGCAGCTTAGACAGGACGACTGAAGCTTTCTTT
CDR3aa: CASSLDRTTEAFF

v_gene: TRBV5-5
abundance: -
j_gene: TRBJ1-5
d_gene: TRBD1
CDR3nt: TGTGCCAGCAGCCGTTTGGGTTCAGGGGGCTCTCAGCCCCAGCATTTT
CDR3aa: CASSRLGSGGSQPQHF

v_gene: TRBV11-2
abundance: once
j_gene: TRBJ2-2
d_gene: -
CDR3nt: TGTGCCAGCAGCTTAGAAAGGGAGACCGGGGAGCTGTTTTTT
CDR3aa: CASSLERETGELFF

v_gene: TRBV19
abundance: -
j_gene: TRBJ1-5
d_gene: -
CDR3nt: TGTGCCAGTTCCCTCTGGGCGCTTAGCAATCAGCCCCAGCATTTT
CDR3aa: CASSLWALSNQPQHF

v_gene: TRBV6-4
abundance: -
j_gene: TRBJ2-3
d_gene: TRBD1
CDR3nt: TGTGCCAGCTCCAGGGGGCGCGGAGATACGCAGTATTTT
CDR3aa: CASSRGRGDTQYF

v_gene: TRBV7-8
abundance: -
j_gene: TRBJ2-6
d_gene: -
CDR3nt: TGTGCCAGCAGCTTATTCCTCGTTGGGGCCAACGTCCTGACTTTC
CDR3aa: CASSLFLVGANVLTF

v_gene: TRBV2
abundance: -
j_gene: TRBJ1-2
d_gene: -
CDR3nt: TGTGCCAGCAGTGAAGCGCCAGGGAGGAACGGCTACACCTTC
CDR3aa: CASSEAPGRNGYTF

v_gene: TRBV18
abundance: few
j_gene: TRBJ2-5
d_gene: -
CDR3nt: TGTGCCAGCAACCGACAGCCCCAAGAGACCCAGTACTTC
CDR3aa: CASNRQPQETQYF

v_gene: TRBV23-1
abundance: -
j_gene: TRBJ2-2
d_gene: TRBD1
CDR3nt: TGCGCCAGCAGTCAATGGGACAGTCGTCGGGTGACCGGGGAGCTGTTTTTT
CDR3aa: CASSQWDSRRVTGELFF

v_gene: TRBV6-6
abundance: -
j_gene: TRBJ1-5
d_gene: -
CDR3nt: TGTGCCAGCATGAGTTGGGAGGGGGTCAATCAGCCCCAGCATTTT
CDR3aa: CASMSWEGVNQPQHF

v_gene: TRBV2
abundance: few
j_gene: TRBJ2-2
d_gene: TRBD1
CDR3nt: TGTGCCAGCAGTCCCGACAGGGGCGGCACCGGGGAGCTGTTTTTT
CDR3aa: CASSPDRGGTGELFF

v_gene: TRBV27
abundance: -
j_gene: TRBJ2-5
d_gene: TRBD2
CDR3nt: TGTGCCAGCAGTTTATTTTCGGGACTAGTCCAAGAGACCCAGTACTTC
CDR3aa: CASSLFSGLVQETQYF

v_gene: TRBV18
abundance: -
j_gene: TRBJ2-7
d_gene: -
CDR3nt: TGTGCCAGCTCACCCGGAGGGGGGACTGGCTACGAGCAGTACTTC
CDR3aa: CASSPGGGTGYEQYF

v_gene: TRBV4-1
abundance: -
j_gene: TRBJ1-3
d_gene: -
CDR3nt: TGCGCCAGCAGCCCCCGAGTTACGGGGGGCCGGGGCTCTGGAAACACCATATATTTT
CDR3aa: CASSPRVTGGRGSGNTIYF

v_gene: TRBV14
abundance: -
j_gene: TRBJ2-1
d_gene: -
CDR3nt: TGTGCCAGCAGCCAAGAAAAAGGCCAGGCTAGCTACAATGAGCAGTTCTTC
CDR3aa: CASSQEKGQASYNEQFF

v_gene: TRBV2
abundance: -
j_gene: TRBJ2-2
d_gene: TRBD2
CDR3nt: TGTGCCAGCAGTGGACTAGCGGGCACCGGGGAGCTGTTTTTT
CDR3aa: CASSGLAGTGELFF

v_gene: TRBV30
abundance: once
j_gene: TRBJ1-3
d_gene: -
CDR3nt: TGTGCCTGGAGTGTAGGGTCTGGAAACACCATATATTTT
CDR3aa: CAWSVGSGNTIYF

v_gene: TRBV9
abundance: -
j_gene: TRBJ1-6
d_gene: -
CDR3nt: TGTGCCAGCAGCGTAAGGGGTCATAATTCACCCCTCCACTTT
CDR3aa: CASSVRGHNSPLHF

v_gene: TRBV10-1
abundance: -
j_gene: TRBJ1-1
d_gene: -
CDR3nt: TGCGCCAGCAGCAAAAACAGGGTTATGAACACTGAAGCTTTCTTT
CDR3aa: CASSKNRVMNTEAFF

v_gene: TRBV19
abundance: -
j_gene: TRBJ2-6
d_gene: -
CDR3nt: TGTGCCAGTAGTATAGGGGGTACTGGGGCCAACGTCCTGACTTTC
CDR3aa: CASSIGGTGANVLTF

v_gene: TRBV5-5
abundance: -
j_gene: TRBJ1-5
d_gene: TRBD1
CDR3nt: TGTGCCAGCAGCTTGGACAGGGGCGCGGGGAATCAGCCCCAGCATTTT
CDR3aa: CASSLDRGAGNQPQHF

v_gene: TRBV10-1
abundance: -
j_gene: TRBJ1-1
d_gene: -
CDR3nt: TGCGCCAGCGGAAGGGATTTGAACACTGAAGCTTTCTTT
CDR3aa: CASGRDLNTEAFF

v_gene: TRBV19
abundance: -
j_gene: TRBJ1-1
d_gene: -
CDR3nt: TGTGCCAGTAGTATAGGTGGCAGCCGACCGAACACTGAAGCTTTCTTT
CDR3aa: CASSIGGSRPNTEAFF

v_gene: TRBV7-2
abundance: few
j_gene: TRBJ2-7
d_gene: -
CDR3nt: TGTGCCAGCAGCTTCTCCCACTTAGCCCTCTCTCGTGAGCAGTACTTC
CDR3aa: CASSFSHLALSREQYF

v_gene: TRBV6-2/TRBV6-3
abundance: -
j_gene: TRBJ2-1
d_gene: TRBD2
CDR3nt: TGTGCCAGCAGCCACAGCGGGGGTCCCTACAATGAGCAGTTCTTC
CDR3aa: CASSHSGGPYNEQFF

v_gene: TRBV6-5
abundance: -
j_gene: TRBJ1-2
d_gene: TRBD1
CDR3nt: TGTGCCAGCAGTCCCCGACAGGGCGGCTATGGCTACACCTTC
CDR3aa: CASSPRQGGYGYTF

v_gene: TRBV6-2/TRBV6-3
abundance: -
j_gene: TRBJ2-7
d_gene: -
CDR3nt: TGTGCCAGCAGTTACTTTGGGGACGGGGCCTACGAGCAGTACTTC
CDR3aa: CASSYFGDGAYEQYF

v_gene: TRBV4-2
abundance: -
j_gene: TRBJ1-6
d_gene: TRBD1
CDR3nt: TGTGCCAGCAGCCAAGGGGGACAGGGGTACTCACCCCTCCACTTT
CDR3aa: CASSQGGQGYSPLHF

v_gene: TRBV9
abundance: once
j_gene: TRBJ2-5
d_gene: -
CDR3nt: TGTGCCAGCAGCGTAGTAGGAGAGACCCAGTACTTC
CDR3aa: CASSVVGETQYF